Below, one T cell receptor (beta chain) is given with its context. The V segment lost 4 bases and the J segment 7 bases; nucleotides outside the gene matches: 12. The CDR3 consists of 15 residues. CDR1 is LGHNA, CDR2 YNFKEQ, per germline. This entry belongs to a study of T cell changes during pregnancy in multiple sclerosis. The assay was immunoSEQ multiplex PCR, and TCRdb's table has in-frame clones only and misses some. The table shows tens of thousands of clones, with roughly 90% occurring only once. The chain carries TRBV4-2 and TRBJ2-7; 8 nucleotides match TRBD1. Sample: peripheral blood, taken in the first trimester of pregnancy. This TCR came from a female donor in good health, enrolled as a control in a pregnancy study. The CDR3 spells CASSPGQGGPEEQYF. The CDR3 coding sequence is TGTGCCAGCAGCCCCGGACAGGGAGGTCCGGAAGAGCAGTACTTC.